Listed below are T cell receptor beta chains from one sample, sequenced in a study of CD8 T cells in Susac syndrome. A single record per CDR3 protein comes from TCRdb applying MiXCR to the immunoSEQ multiplex PCR reads. Among a few hundred thousand distinct CDR3 sequences listed, around 90% were seen once. Sequencing was carried out using CD4+ T cells from PBMCs. These receptors were obtained from a human donor with multiple sclerosis. Both conserved end residues are part of each CDR3. Each record gives: clone size, J gene, V gene, D gene, CDR3 DNA, CDR3 protein. A D gene is named only where the DNA matches it firmly. Expanded clones are given a class, and other clones once, few, many or no size at all.

abundance: NA
j_gene: TRBJ1-1
v_gene: TRBV29-1
d_gene: TRBD1
CDR3nt: TGCAGCGTTGTTGTCAGGGGGCAGGTCACTGAAGCTTTCTTT
CDR3aa: CSVVVRGQVTEAFF

abundance: NA
j_gene: TRBJ2-2
v_gene: TRBV5-1
d_gene: TRBD1
CDR3nt: TGCGCCAGCAGCTGGGACAGGTTGAACACCGGGGAGCTGTTTTTT
CDR3aa: CASSWDRLNTGELFF

abundance: NA
j_gene: TRBJ2-5
v_gene: TRBV24-1
d_gene: NA
CDR3nt: TGTGCCACTGAAGGGACCCCCGAAGAGACCCAGTACTTC
CDR3aa: CATEGTPEETQYF

abundance: NA
j_gene: TRBJ2-3
v_gene: TRBV30
d_gene: NA
CDR3nt: TGTGCCTGGCGGGAAGTCCCAGAAGATACGCAGTATTTT
CDR3aa: CAWREVPEDTQYF

abundance: once
j_gene: TRBJ1-5
v_gene: TRBV7-2
d_gene: NA
CDR3nt: TGTGCCAGCAGCTTAGGATCCAGGGGACAGCCCCAGCATTTT
CDR3aa: CASSLGSRGQPQHF

abundance: NA
j_gene: TRBJ1-1
v_gene: TRBV18
d_gene: TRBD1
CDR3nt: TGTGCCAGCTCACCGCAGGGGGCGCATTTAAACACTGAAGCTTTCTTT
CDR3aa: CASSPQGAHLNTEAFF

abundance: NA
j_gene: TRBJ2-5
v_gene: TRBV7-7
d_gene: NA
CDR3nt: TGTGCTAGCAGCCCCCAACTTGCCCTAAAAGAGACCCAGTACTTC
CDR3aa: CASSPQLALKETQYF

abundance: once
j_gene: TRBJ2-7
v_gene: TRBV12-3/TRBV12-4
d_gene: NA
CDR3nt: TGTGCCAGCAGTGCTCCTCTCGGGAGAGGGTCGTACGAGCAGTACTTC
CDR3aa: CASSAPLGRGSYEQYF

abundance: NA
j_gene: TRBJ2-7
v_gene: TRBV7-6
d_gene: TRBD1
CDR3nt: TGTGCCAGCAGCCGAGGCCCGGGACAGCCCGACGAGCAGTACTTC
CDR3aa: CASSRGPGQPDEQYF

abundance: NA
j_gene: TRBJ2-5
v_gene: TRBV27
d_gene: NA
CDR3nt: TGTGCCAGCAGTTTAATTCGGGACCGAGGAACGGAGACCCAGTACTTC
CDR3aa: CASSLIRDRGTETQYF

abundance: NA
j_gene: TRBJ2-1
v_gene: TRBV23-1
d_gene: NA
CDR3nt: TGCGCCAGTCTTCGAGTTGAGCAGTTCTTC
CDR3aa: CASLRVEQFF

abundance: NA
j_gene: TRBJ2-1
v_gene: TRBV30
d_gene: NA
CDR3nt: TGTGCCTGGAGTCCGGGGGAGCCCAATGAGCAGTTCTTC
CDR3aa: CAWSPGEPNEQFF

abundance: NA
j_gene: TRBJ2-3
v_gene: TRBV11-3
d_gene: NA
CDR3nt: TGTGCCAGCAGCTTAGGGTTCGGCAATCGGCACACAGATACGCAGTATTTT
CDR3aa: CASSLGFGNRHTDTQYF

abundance: NA
j_gene: TRBJ2-7
v_gene: TRBV20-1
d_gene: NA
CDR3nt: TGCAGTGCTAGAGCCGCTGGGCGGGACTACGAGCAGTACTTC
CDR3aa: CSARAAGRDYEQYF

abundance: NA
j_gene: TRBJ2-5
v_gene: TRBV12-3/TRBV12-4
d_gene: NA
CDR3nt: TGTGCCAGCAGTCCGCGGACCAAGGTGGAGACCCAGTACTTC
CDR3aa: CASSPRTKVETQYF

abundance: NA
j_gene: TRBJ1-5
v_gene: TRBV20-1
d_gene: NA
CDR3nt: TGCAGTGCTAGTCCAGGGGATGACCAGCCCCAGCATTTT
CDR3aa: CSASPGDDQPQHF

abundance: NA
j_gene: TRBJ2-2
v_gene: TRBV14
d_gene: NA
CDR3nt: TGTGCCAGCAGCCAAGAAAGGGGTGTCGGGGAGCTGTTTTTT
CDR3aa: CASSQERGVGELFF

abundance: NA
j_gene: TRBJ2-2
v_gene: TRBV7-3
d_gene: NA
CDR3nt: TGTGCCAGCAGCTCGGGGCAAGCCGGGGAGCTGTTTTTT
CDR3aa: CASSSGQAGELFF

abundance: NA
j_gene: TRBJ2-7
v_gene: TRBV7-9
d_gene: TRBD2
CDR3nt: TGTGCCAGCAGCTCTAGGGAAGGACTAGAAATCTACGAGCAGTACTTC
CDR3aa: CASSSREGLEIYEQYF

abundance: NA
j_gene: TRBJ1-1
v_gene: TRBV20-1
d_gene: NA
CDR3nt: TGCAGTGCTAGTGGGGTGGGGGGGCCGAACACTGAAGCTTTCTTT
CDR3aa: CSASGVGGPNTEAFF